This TCR beta chain derives from a study of blood T cell repertoires in COVID-19. At the level of the study: The study drew acute and convalescent COVID-19 samples from the United States, Italy and Spain.

This clone was seen a few times. Original data processing: For nucleated cells, counts were estimated from reference gene primer amplification. Clones were sequenced by immunoSEQ multiplex PCR, and TCRdb holds only the in-frame ones, with some missing. For V, J and clone size, that table is used; D and trimming come from the DNA. Seen here are about 250,000 clones, 86% observed once, and the top ten hold about 5.4%. While infection was still active, Seattle patients were enrolled and then followed longitudinally. This CDR3 contains 13 residues. Per the germline V gene, CDR1 is MGHRA and CDR2 is YSYEKL. V lost 4 bases, J lost 8 bases, and 11 bases lay in between.

The source of this sequence is a woman at least 80 years old with COVID-19, enrolled during active disease. Material for sequencing was peripheral blood. The genes are TRBV4-1 and TRBJ1-4; D is uncertain. CDR3 in amino acids: CASSRSYAEKLFF. In DNA form, the CDR3 reads TGCGCCAGCAGCCGAAGCTATGCGGAAAAACTGTTTTTT.